The 9 T cell receptor beta chains reported below all come from one sample, sequenced in a study of response to subunit inactivated influenza vaccine. From the RT-PCR reads, TCRdb called clonotypes with MiXCR, one entry per CDR3 protein. The sample has over 150,000 distinct CDR3 sequences; roughly a tenth are singletons. The material sequenced was non-naive T cells sorted from PBMCs, taken 40 to 50 days after vaccination. Receptor source: a man aged 50-60 years who received an inactivated influenza vaccine.

This clonotype was observed at least ten times. The chain is built from TRBV28 and TRBJ2-3, with 13 positions matching TRBD2. V was pared by 7 bases and J by 7 bases, with 2 bases of the junction left unmatched. CDR3 length: 13 amino acids. CDR1 and CDR2 (germline): MDHEN, SYDVKM. The DNA for the CDR3 is TGTGCCAGCATACTAGCGGGAGGGCATACGCAGTATTTT. It is translated as CASILAGGHTQYF.

A few counts support this clonotype. The chain has TRBV5-1 and TRBJ2-7; TRBD1 might be the D (6 bases). This CDR3 is built from 14 residues. Germline V gives CDR1 SGHRS, CDR2 YFSETQ. V lost 0 bases and J lost 5, with 12 bases in between. The CDR3 protein is CASSLVAGVDEQYF. For the CDR3, the DNA is TGCGCCAGCAGCTTGGTGGCAGGGGTCGACGAGCAGTACTTC.

This clonotype appeared many times. The genes are TRBV7-2 and TRBJ2-5; D call uncertain. CDR3 length: 14 residues. Germline V gives CDR1 SGHTA, CDR2 FQGNSA. V was clipped by 4 bases and J by 1 base, with 10 bases between them. CDR3 protein: CASSSRRSQETQYF. CDR3 sequence (DNA): TGTGCCAGCAGCTCCCGAAGAAGCCAAGAGACCCAGTACTTC.

This clonotype was counted between two and nine times. The V gene is TRBV27, the J gene TRBJ2-1; a weak D match, TRBD2 (8 bases). CDR1 and CDR2 (germline): MNHEY, SMNVEV (reference sequence). V dropped 0 bases and J dropped 4 bases, with 25 bases sitting between them. The CDR3 has 20 amino acids. The CDR3 spells CASSLSRGVGGGRSYNEQFF. CDR3 nucleotides: TGTGCCAGCAGTTTATCGAGAGGTGTAGGGGGCGGGAGGAGTTACAATGAGCAGTTCTTC.

At least ten counts were recorded for this clonotype. V gene TRBV5-1 combines with J gene TRBJ2-5, with TRBD1 as a possible D gene (6 bases). The germline V gene has CDR1 SGHRS and CDR2 YFSETQ. V lost 3 bases to trimming and J lost 5 bases, with 23 bases between them. This CDR3 spans 17 amino acids. In nucleotides, the CDR3 is TGCGCCAGCAGCTCATCTCCTGCGACAGGCGGAAGGGAGACCCAGTACTTC. This translates into CASSSSPATGGRETQYF.

This clonotype was recorded many times. J is TRBJ1-5 and V is TRBV10-3; no clear D. Per the germline V gene, CDR1 is ENHRY and CDR2 is SYGVKD. Trimming stripped 3 bases from V and 1 base from J, with 4 bases between. The CDR3 has 13 residues. Here the CDR3 DNA reads TGTGCCATCAGTGAAGGCAGCAATCAGCCCCAGCATTTT. Protein sequence: CAISEGSNQPQHF.

The chain joins TRBV10-3 to TRBJ2-3; 10 nucleotides align to TRBD1. Germline lookup yields CDR1 ENHRY and CDR2 SYGVKD. This CDR3 spans 14 amino acids. The ends lost 5 bases at V and 6 bases at J; junction bases unmatched: 5. The DNA of the CDR3 is TGTGCCATCAGTAGGACAGGGGGTTTGGATACGCAGTATTTT. Its protein is CAISRTGGLDTQYF.

The chain joins TRBV7-8 to TRBJ1-5; D uncertain. In germline, CDR1 is SGHVS, CDR2 FQNEAQ. Trimming cost V 4 bases and J 7 bases, with 8 bases left between them. This CDR3 comprises 12 residues. CDR3: CASSSPGQPQHF. CDR3 bases: TGTGCCAGCAGCTCACCCGGGCAGCCCCAGCATTTT.

The chain uses TRBV24-1 and TRBJ1-2; D gene uncertain. Trimming stripped 4 bases from V and 4 bases from J, with 18 bases between. This CDR3 contains 16 residues. Looked up from germline, CDR1 is KGHDR and CDR2 is SFDVKD. This chain's CDR3 is CATSESGVGSFYGYTF. In DNA, the CDR3 is TGTGCCACCAGTGAGTCGGGAGTAGGATCTTTCTATGGCTACACCTTC.